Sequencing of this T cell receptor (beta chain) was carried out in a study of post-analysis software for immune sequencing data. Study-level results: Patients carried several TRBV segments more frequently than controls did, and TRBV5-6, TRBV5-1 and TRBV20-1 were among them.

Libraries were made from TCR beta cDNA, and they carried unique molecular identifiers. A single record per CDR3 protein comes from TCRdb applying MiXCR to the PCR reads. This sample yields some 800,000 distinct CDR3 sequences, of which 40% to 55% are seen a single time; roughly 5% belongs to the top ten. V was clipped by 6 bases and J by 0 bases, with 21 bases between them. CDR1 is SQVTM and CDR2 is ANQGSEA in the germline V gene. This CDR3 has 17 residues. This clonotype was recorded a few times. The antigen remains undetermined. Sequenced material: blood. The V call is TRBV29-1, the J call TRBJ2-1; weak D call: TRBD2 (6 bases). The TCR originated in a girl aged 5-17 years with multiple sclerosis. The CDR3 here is CSVPIFSGGSSYNEQFF. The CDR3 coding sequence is TGCAGCGTCCCGATTTTTAGCGGAGGTAGCTCCTACAATGAGCAGTTCTTC.